The clone carrying this TCR beta chain was counted ten times or more. Its antigen is not identified. These data come from a study of molecular identifiers for immune sequencing clone quantification. MiXCR was run by TCRdb on the PCR reads, yielding one entry per CDR3 protein. The sample includes approximately 550,000 distinct CDR3 sequences, about 25% of them seen just once. The V gene end was trimmed by 6 bases and the J gene end by 2 bases; junction bases not matched to a gene: 13. The CDR3 totals 18 residues. Study outcomes and limitations: In cases of identical TCR molecules sharing a barcode, highly expanded clone sizes could be underestimated. Clones above 20 RNA copies contained over 98% of effector molecules but under 1% of naive ones.

This TCR was recovered from a human donor in good health. Some libraries in this study had Jurkat cell RNA spiked in. The rearrangement uses TRBV12-3 or TRBV12-4 and TRBJ2-5, with TRBD2 identical over 12 bases. The sequenced sample consisted of naive CD8+ T cells from blood, with Jurkat cell RNA spiked in. Subset described: FACS-sorted CD8+CD4-CCR7+CD45RA+ naive T cells. Written as DNA, the CDR3 is TGTGCCAGCAGCGGGTCCCCCAGGACTAGCGGGGATCAAGAGACCCAGTACTTC. Its protein is CASSGSPRTSGDQETQYF.